This TCR beta chain was observed in a study of shared clonotypes between healthy human individuals. Study-level results: Larger estimated richness was generally recorded for naive subsets relative to memory subsets. Large depth notwithstanding, sorted-subset sequencing proved incomplete by rarefaction.

Germline lookup yields CDR1 LNHDA and CDR2 SQIVND (reference sequence). Losses at the gene ends were 6 bases for V and 3 bases for J; bases not matched to a gene: 14. This CDR3 region has 17 residues. Donors included only healthy HIV-negative adults lacking recent acute infections or vaccinations. The table came from immunoSEQ multiplex PCR; TCRdb's copy has only in-frame clones and leaves some out. This table holds approximately 2,300,000 clones, 80% to 95% found once. In its sample, this clone was seen once. Its cognate antigen is unknown. This TCR was sampled from a man younger than 30 in good health. Some clones in this sample may be carry-over from other donors' samples. J is TRBJ1-2 and V is TRBV19, with TRBD1 identical over 9 bases. Specimen: naive CD4+ T cells from PBMCs. Sample subset: CD45RA+ positively selected. The DNA of the CDR3 is TGTGCCAGTAGGGATCCGAACCCGGGACAGGGTTACTATGGCTACACCTTC. Translation: CASRDPNPGQGYYGYTF.